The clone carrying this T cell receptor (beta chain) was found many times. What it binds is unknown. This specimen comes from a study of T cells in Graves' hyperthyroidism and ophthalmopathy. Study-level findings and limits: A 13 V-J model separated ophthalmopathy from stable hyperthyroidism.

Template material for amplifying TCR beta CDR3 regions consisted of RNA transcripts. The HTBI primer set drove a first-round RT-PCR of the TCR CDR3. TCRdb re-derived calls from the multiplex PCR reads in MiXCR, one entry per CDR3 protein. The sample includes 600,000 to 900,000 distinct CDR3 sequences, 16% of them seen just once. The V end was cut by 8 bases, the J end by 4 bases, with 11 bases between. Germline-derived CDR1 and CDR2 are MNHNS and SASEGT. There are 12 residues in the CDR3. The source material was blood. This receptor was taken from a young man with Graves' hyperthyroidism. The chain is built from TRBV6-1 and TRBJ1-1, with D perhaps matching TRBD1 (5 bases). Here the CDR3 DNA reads TGTGCCAGCTGCCCAGGGAGCACTGAAGCTTTCTTT. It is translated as CASCPGSTEAFF.